A single count supports the clone carrying this TCR beta chain. Relative to the germline gene, one junction end is altered; a read error may explain this. The CDR3 has 16 residues. The germline V gene encodes CDR1 SSHAT and CDR2 FNYEAQ (reference sequence). This specimen belongs to a study of cytotoxic CD8 clonotypes in ibrutinib-treated CLL. Produced via immunoSEQ multiplex PCR; TCRdb's table is partial and in-frame only. The repertoire holds about 140,000 clones, less than 95% seen once, with 10% to 11% in the top ten. The V gene is TRBV7-7, the J gene TRBJ2-1; 8 nucleotides match TRBD2. The sample in question was PBMCs, obtained after 12 months of ibrutinib treatment. The sequence came from a human donor with chronic lymphocytic leukemia. CDR3 residues: CASSPPPAGEVNEQFF. Written as DNA, the CDR3 is TGTGCTAGCAGCCCCCCCCCAGCGGGAGAAGTCAATGAGCAGTTCTTC.